This T cell receptor beta chain was sequenced in a study of CD8 T cells in ankylosing spondylitis. This clonotype was counted at least ten times. Using its own MiXCR run on the 5' RACE reads, TCRdb lists one record per CDR3 protein. Of some 340,000 distinct CDR3 sequences in the sample, 14% to 15% were seen once. Source material: blood, either unsorted or a sorted T cell fraction (not recorded which). This TCR came from a male donor with ankylosing spondylitis or in good health (not recorded which).

CDR3 residues: CASSPTGMNYGYTF. The CDR3, as DNA: TGTGCCAGCAGCCCGACAGGGATGAACTATGGCTACACCTTC. The genes are TRBV12-3 or TRBV12-4 and TRBJ1-2, with 7 bases fitting TRBD1. The CDR3 runs to 14 residues. The V segment lost 6 bases and the J segment 2 bases; nucleotides outside the gene matches: 6.